The entry below describes one T cell receptor (beta chain). Its antigen is not known. V lost 5 bases to trimming and J lost 0 bases, with 7 bases between them. The length of the CDR3 is 13 residues. In germline, CDR1 is SGHAT, CDR2 FQNNGV. The sample comes from a study of cytomegalovirus exposure and HLA in healthy donors. Study results and caveats: A later analysis found that most CMV-associated TCR beta chains appeared HLA-restricted. Analyses of presence and absence presupposed an approximately uniform sequencing depth across donors. Among the CMV-associated chains, a few were confirmed in vitro as specific for CMV antigens.

This PCR relied on a set of 60 Vbeta primers and 13 Jbeta primers. The protocol was immunoSEQ multiplex PCR, while the TCRdb copy is restricted to in-frame clones and leaves out a portion. The table lists some 130,000 clones, roughly 74% of them singletons. Donors sampled were nominally healthy, though unrecorded immune exposures were likely. The TCR sequence derives from a male donor in good health and CMV-seronegative. V gene TRBV11-2 combines with J gene TRBJ2-5, with D hard to call. Sequencing was performed on PBMCs. In nucleotides, the CDR3 is TGTGCCAGCAGCCGAGAGTACCAAGAGACCCAGTACTTC. This codes for CASSREYQETQYF.